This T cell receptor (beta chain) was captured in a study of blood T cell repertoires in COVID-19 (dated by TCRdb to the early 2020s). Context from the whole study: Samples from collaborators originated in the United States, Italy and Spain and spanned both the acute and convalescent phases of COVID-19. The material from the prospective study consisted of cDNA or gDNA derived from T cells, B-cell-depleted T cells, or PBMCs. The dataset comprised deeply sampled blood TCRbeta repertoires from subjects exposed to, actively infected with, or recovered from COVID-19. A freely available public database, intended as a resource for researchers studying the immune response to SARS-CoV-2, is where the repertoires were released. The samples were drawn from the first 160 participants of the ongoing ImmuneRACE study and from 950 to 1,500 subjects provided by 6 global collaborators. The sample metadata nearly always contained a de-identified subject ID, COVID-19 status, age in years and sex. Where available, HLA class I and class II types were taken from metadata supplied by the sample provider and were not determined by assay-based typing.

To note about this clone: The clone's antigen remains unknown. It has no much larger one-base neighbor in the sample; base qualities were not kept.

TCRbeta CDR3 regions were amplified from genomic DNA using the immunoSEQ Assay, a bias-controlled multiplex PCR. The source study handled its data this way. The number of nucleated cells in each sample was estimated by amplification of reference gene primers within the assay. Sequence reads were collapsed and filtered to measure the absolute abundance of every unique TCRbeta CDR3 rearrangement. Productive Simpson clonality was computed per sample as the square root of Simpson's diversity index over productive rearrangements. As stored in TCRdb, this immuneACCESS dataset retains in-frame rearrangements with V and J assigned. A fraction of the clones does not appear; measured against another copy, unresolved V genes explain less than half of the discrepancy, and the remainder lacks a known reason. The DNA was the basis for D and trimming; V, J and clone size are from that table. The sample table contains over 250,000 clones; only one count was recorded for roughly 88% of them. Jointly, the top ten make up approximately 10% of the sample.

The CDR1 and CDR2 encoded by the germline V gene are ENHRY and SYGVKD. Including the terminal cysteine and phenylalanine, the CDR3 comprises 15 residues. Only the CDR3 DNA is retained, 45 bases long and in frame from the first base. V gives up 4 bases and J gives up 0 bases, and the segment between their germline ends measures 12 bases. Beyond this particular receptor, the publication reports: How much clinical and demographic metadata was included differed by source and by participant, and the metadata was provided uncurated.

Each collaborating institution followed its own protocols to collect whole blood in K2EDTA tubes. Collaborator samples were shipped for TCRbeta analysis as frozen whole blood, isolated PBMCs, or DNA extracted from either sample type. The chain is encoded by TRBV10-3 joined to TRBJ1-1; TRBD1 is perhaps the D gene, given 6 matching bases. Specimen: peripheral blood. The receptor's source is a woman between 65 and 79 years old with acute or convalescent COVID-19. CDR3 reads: CAISGQATMNTEAFF. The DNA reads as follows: TGTGCCATCAGTGGACAGGCGACCATGAACACTGAAGCTTTCTTT.